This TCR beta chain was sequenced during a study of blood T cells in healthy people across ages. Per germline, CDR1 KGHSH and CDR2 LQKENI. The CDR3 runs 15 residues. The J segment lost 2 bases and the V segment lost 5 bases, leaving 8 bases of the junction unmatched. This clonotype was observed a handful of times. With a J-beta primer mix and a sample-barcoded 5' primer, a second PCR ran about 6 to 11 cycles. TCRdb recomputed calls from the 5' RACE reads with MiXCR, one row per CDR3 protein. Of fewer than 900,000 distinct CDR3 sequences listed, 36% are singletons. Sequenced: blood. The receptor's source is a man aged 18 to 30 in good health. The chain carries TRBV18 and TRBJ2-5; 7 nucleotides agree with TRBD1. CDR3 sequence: CASSATGLRQETQYF. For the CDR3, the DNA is TGTGCCAGCTCAGCGACAGGGCTAAGACAAGAGACCCAGTACTTC.